This T cell receptor (beta chain) is drawn from a study of somatic mutations in cytotoxic T cells in rheumatoid arthritis. Study at large: It was right after diagnosis, before any treatment, that patient blood (about 32 ml EDTA) was drawn.

Points on this clone: The junction differs from germline at one of its ends, possibly a read error.

Sequencing was performed with immunoSEQ multiplex PCR; in TCRdb, only in-frame clones are kept and a portion is missing. Seen here are 20,000 to 25,000 clones, about four fifths observed once, and the top ten hold approximately 10%. Germline CDR1 is SSHAT and CDR2 is FNYEAQ (reference sequence). The CDR3 extends over 15 amino acids. The clonotype was recovered from an adult with rheumatoid arthritis. Sequenced sample: CD8+ T cells sorted from blood. The chain joins TRBV7-7 to TRBJ1-1; D gene uncertain. CDR3 nucleotide sequence: TGTGCTAGCAGCGCTTTACCGTTCGGAGGCCATGAAGCTTTCTTT. Protein sequence: CASSALPFGGHEAFF.